The source of this TCR beta chain is a study of blood T cell repertoires in COVID-19. In the study overall: The United States, Italy and Spain were the sources of the acute and convalescent COVID-19 samples.

Original data processing: Estimation of nucleated cell counts was performed using reference gene primer amplification. Sequencing used immunoSEQ multiplex PCR; TCRdb keeps in-frame clones, though not all of them. Clonal size and the V and J genes are those of that table, whereas D and trimming came from the DNA. The sample gives 200,000 to 300,000 clones, about 87% of which show up once; 8% to 9.5% is in the top ten. This CDR3 has 17 residues. J lost 3 bases, V lost 5 bases, and 11 bases had no gene match. CDR1 is MNHEY and CDR2 is SMNVEV in the germline V gene (reference sequence). This receptor was taken from a human donor in a cohort sampled during active COVID-19. The V call is TRBV27, the J call TRBJ1-3, with 9 bases lining up with TRBD1. The sample was peripheral blood. CDR3 coding DNA: TGTGCCAGCAGTCCCGCCGGATACAGGGGGCTTGGAAACACCATATATTTT. Translation: CASSPAGYRGLGNTIYF.